This T cell receptor (beta chain) was recorded in a study of T cell repertoires in cytomegalovirus infection. Trimming removed 5 bases from V and 5 bases from J; junction bases left unmatched: 9. The CDR3 has 15 residues. TCRdb analysed the reads with MiXCR anew, one entry per CDR3 protein. The sample has 550,000 to 700,000 distinct CDR3 sequences; 35% to 50% are singletons. A few counts support this clonotype. Its target is unknown. The sample consisted of cultured PBMCs, taken from culture after CMV antigen stimulation. The genes are TRBV12-3 or TRBV12-4 and TRBJ2-1; 7 bases are shared with TRBD2. The receptor was derived from a human donor in good health (CMV status not recorded). Some clones in this sample may be carry-over from other donors' samples. The DNA of the CDR3 is TGTGCCAGCAGTAACGCGGGAGTATCGGACAATGAGCAGTTCTTC. This gives the protein CASSNAGVSDNEQFF.